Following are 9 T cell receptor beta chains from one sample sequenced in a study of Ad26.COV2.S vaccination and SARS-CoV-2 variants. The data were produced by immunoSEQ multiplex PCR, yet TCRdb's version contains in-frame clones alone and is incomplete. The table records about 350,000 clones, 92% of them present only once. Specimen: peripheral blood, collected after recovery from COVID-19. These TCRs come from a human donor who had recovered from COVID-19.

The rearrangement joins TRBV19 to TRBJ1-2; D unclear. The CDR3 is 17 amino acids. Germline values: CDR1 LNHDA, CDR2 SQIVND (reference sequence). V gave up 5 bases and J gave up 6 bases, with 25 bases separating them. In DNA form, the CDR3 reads TGTGCCAGTAGTCCCCCTGACATAGTACAACAACTAGATGGCTACACCTTC. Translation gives CASSPPDIVQQLDGYTF.

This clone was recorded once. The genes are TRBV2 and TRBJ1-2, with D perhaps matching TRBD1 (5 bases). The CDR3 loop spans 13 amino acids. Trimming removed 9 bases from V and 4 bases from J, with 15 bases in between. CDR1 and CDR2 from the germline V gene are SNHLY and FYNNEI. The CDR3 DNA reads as TGTGCCAGTGTGGGACTTATACCCTATGGCTACACCTTC. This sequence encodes CASVGLIPYGYTF.

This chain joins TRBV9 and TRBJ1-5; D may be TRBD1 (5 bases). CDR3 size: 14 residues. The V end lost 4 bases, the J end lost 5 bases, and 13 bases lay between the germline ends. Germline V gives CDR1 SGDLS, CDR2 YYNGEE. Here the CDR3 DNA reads TGTGCCAGCAGCCCCCGGGGGGGGGATCAGCCCCAGCATTTT. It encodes CASSPRGGDQPQHF.

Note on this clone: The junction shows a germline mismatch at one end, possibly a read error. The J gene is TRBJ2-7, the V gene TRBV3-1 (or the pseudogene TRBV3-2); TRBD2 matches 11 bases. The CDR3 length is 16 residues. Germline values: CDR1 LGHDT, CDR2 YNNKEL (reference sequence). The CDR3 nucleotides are TGTGCCAGCAGCCACCAGACTAGCGGGGAGCCCTACGGGCAGTACTTC. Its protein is CASSHQTSGEPYGQYF.

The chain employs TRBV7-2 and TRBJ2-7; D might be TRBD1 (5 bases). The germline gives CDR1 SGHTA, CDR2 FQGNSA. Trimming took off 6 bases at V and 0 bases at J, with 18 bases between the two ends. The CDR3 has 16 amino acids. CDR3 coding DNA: TGTGCCAGCAGTCCCCGACAGATTATAACCTCCTACGAGCAGTACTTC. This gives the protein CASSPRQIITSYEQYF.

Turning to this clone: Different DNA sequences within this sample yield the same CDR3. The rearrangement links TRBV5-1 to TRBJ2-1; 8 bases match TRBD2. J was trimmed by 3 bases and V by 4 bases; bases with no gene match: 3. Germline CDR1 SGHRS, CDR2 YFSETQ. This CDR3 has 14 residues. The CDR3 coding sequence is TGCGCCAGCAGCCTTAGCGGGATCTACAATGAGCAGTTCTTC. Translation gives CASSLSGIYNEQFF.

The CDR3 nucleotides are TGTGCCAGCAGCCAGAGGGTATTAACGAGCTATGGCTACACCTTC. Its protein product is CASSQRVLTSYGYTF. This rearrangement joins TRBV6-6 to TRBJ1-2; the D is unclear. This CDR3 is built from 15 residues. Germline CDR1 reads MNHNY; CDR2 reads SVGAGI (reference sequence). V was shortened by 6 bases and J by 4 bases, with 18 bases between the two germline ends.

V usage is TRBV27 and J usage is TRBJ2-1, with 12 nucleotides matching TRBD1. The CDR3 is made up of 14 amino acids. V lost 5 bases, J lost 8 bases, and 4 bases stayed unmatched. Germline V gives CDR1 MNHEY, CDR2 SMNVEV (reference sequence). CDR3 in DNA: TGTGCCAGCAGTGAGGGACAGGGGGCCTATGAGCAGTTCTTC. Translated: CASSEGQGAYEQFF.

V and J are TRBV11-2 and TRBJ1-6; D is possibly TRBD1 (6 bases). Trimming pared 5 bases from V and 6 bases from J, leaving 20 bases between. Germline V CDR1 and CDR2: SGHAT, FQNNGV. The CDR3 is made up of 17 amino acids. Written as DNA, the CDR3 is TGTGCCAGCAGCCCCCGGACAGACCCACTATTTAATTCACCCCTCCACTTT. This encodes CASSPRTDPLFNSPLHF.